One and the same sample provided the 30 T cell receptor beta chains below, sequenced in a study of cytomegalovirus exposure and HLA in healthy donors. PCR was performed using 60 Vbeta and 13 Jbeta primers. Only in-frame clones appear in the TCRdb table, and some are missing; sequencing was by immunoSEQ multiplex PCR. This repertoire shows roughly 200,000 clones, roughly 13% found once; its top ten account for about 8%. Input material: PBMCs. Every receptor here comes from a man in his fifties in good health and CMV-seropositive.

The V and J genes are TRBV28 and TRBJ2-3; possible D gene TRBD1, 6 bases. Trimming shortened V by 3 bases and J by 0 bases, and 10 bases separated the two germline ends. The CDR3 length is 15 residues. From germline, CDR1 is MDHEN and CDR2 SYDVKM. CDR3 in DNA: TGTGCCAGCAGTTTTGGGACAACTAGCACAGATACGCAGTATTTT. This codes for CASSFGTTSTDTQYF. Looking up the rest from reference TRBV28 and TRBJ2-3 gives the full variable domain: DVKVTQSSRYLVKRTGEKVFLECVQDMDHENMFWYRQDPGLGLRLIYFSYDVKMKEKGDIPEGYSVSREKKERFSLILESASTNQTSMYLCASSFGTTSTDTQYFGPGTRLTVL.

Only a few counts were recorded for this clone. V gene TRBV9 combines with J gene TRBJ1-5; a weak D match, TRBD1 (5 bases). With 0 bases removed from V and 3 bases from J, the gap between germline ends came to 7 bases. This CDR3 is built from 14 residues. The germline V gene has CDR1 SGDLS and CDR2 YYNGEE. Here the CDR3 DNA reads TGTGCCAGCAGCGTAGGACAGTTCAATCAGCCCCAGCATTTT. This encodes CASSVGQFNQPQHF.

This clone was seen more than once but under ten times. The chain employs TRBV6-5 and TRBJ2-1, with D possibly matching TRBD2 (7 bases). From germline, CDR1 is MNHEY and CDR2 SVGAGI. V was shortened by 8 bases and J by 3 bases, with 14 bases between the two germline ends. The CDR3 sequence is 14 residues long. In DNA, the CDR3 is TGTGCCAGCGGACCGGGGGGCAGCTACAATGAGCAGTTCTTC. The encoded protein is CASGPGGSYNEQFF.

This clone was detected only a few times. The chain combines TRBV28 with TRBJ2-2; D not resolved. The CDR3 consists of 13 residues. The V end lost 2 bases, the J end lost 2 bases, and 3 bases lay between the germline ends. The V gene's germline CDR1 is MDHEN and CDR2 SYDVKM. The CDR3 loop reads CASSLINTGELFF. CDR3 nucleotide sequence: TGTGCCAGCAGTTTAATAAACACCGGGGAGCTGTTTTTT.

This clone was counted only a few times. This chain connects TRBV5-1 to TRBJ1-1, with unresolved D. V lost 2 bases and J lost 3, with 5 bases in between. The CDR3 covers 12 residues. Germline V gene lookup returns CDR1 SGHRS and CDR2 YFSETQ. CDR3 sequence reads: CASSLGDTEAFF. The CDR3 DNA reads TGCGCCAGCAGCTTAGGAGACACTGAAGCTTTCTTT.

The chain recombines TRBV4-2 with TRBJ2-7; the match to TRBD1 covers 7 bases. Germline V gene sequence: CDR1 LGHNA, CDR2 YNFKEQ. After removal of 4 bases from V and 2 bases from J, the junction contained 8 bases not matched to a gene. The length of the CDR3 is 15 residues. CDR3 region: CASSRDPQGAYEQYF. DNA of the CDR3: TGTGCCAGCAGCCGAGATCCGCAGGGGGCCTACGAGCAGTACTTC.

The CDR3 here is CASSPASGQGPDTQYF. The CDR3 DNA reads as TGTGCCAGCAGCCCGGCCTCGGGACAGGGCCCAGATACGCAGTATTTT. The chain uses TRBV5-8 and TRBJ2-3, with 9 bases fitting TRBD1. Germline-derived CDR1 and CDR2 are SGHTS and YDEGEE. The CDR3 covers 16 residues. J gave up 4 bases and V 4 bases, and 10 bases lay outside the gene matches.

The J gene is TRBJ2-3, the V gene TRBV7-3, with 9 bases fitting TRBD2. The CDR3 contains 14 residues. V was clipped by 10 bases and J by 2 bases; unmatched bases: 7. Germline-derived CDR1 and CDR2 are SGHTA and FQGTGA. In DNA form, the CDR3 reads TGTGCCACCGCGAGCGGGGGGAACACAGATACGCAGTATTTT. Encoded protein: CATASGGNTDTQYF. The full variable domain, rest sourced from reference TRBV7-3 and TRBJ2-3, is GAGVSQTPSNKVTEKGKYVELRCDPISGHTALYWYRQSLGQGPEFLIYFQGTGAADDSGLPNDRFFAVRPEGSVSTLKIQRTERGDSAVYLCATASGGNTDTQYFGPGTRLTVL.

The rearrangement links TRBV9 to TRBJ2-3; D perhaps matches TRBD2 (5 bases). Germline V gene data show CDR1 as SGDLS and CDR2 as YYNGEE. The CDR3 runs to 15 residues. The V gene lost 2 bases and the J gene lost 3 bases, with 13 bases spanning the gap. For the CDR3, the DNA is TGTGCCAGCAGCGTCGCTGCGGGCCGGACAGATACGCAGTATTTT. Its translation: CASSVAAGRTDTQYF.

This sequence joins TRBV7-9 and TRBJ1-2, with D perhaps matching TRBD1 (6 bases). CDR1 is SEHNR and CDR2 is FQNEAQ in the germline V gene (reference sequence). Trimming pared 1 base from V and 4 bases from J, leaving 13 bases between. This CDR3 is 15 amino acids long. The CDR3 sequence is CASSLVGGDGYGYTF. The CDR3 DNA reads as TGTGCCAGCAGCTTAGTAGGGGGGGACGGCTATGGCTACACCTTC.

This clone turned up a few times. This sequence joins TRBV6-6 and TRBJ1-1; D is ambiguous. CDR3 length: 14 amino acids. Germline V gene data show CDR1 as MNHNY and CDR2 as SVGAGI (reference sequence). V lost 2 bases and J lost 2, with 9 bases in between. This CDR3 reads CASSYGQINTEAFF. As DNA, the CDR3 is TGTGCCAGCAGTTACGGGCAGATTAACACTGAAGCTTTCTTT.

The chain recombines TRBV5-8 with TRBJ2-5; 10 bases agree with TRBD1. The CDR3 runs 15 residues. The V gene end was trimmed by 0 bases and the J gene end by 2 bases; junction bases not matched to a gene: 1. The germline V gene encodes CDR1 SGHTS and CDR2 YDEGEE. The CDR3: CASSLGGQGQETQYF. The CDR3 bases are TGTGCCAGCAGCTTGGGGGGACAGGGGCAAGAGACCCAGTACTTC.

Relative to its sample, this clone is medium-sized. The chain is built from TRBV13 and TRBJ2-7; D might be TRBD1 (5 bases). Germline V gives CDR1 PRHDT, CDR2 FYEKMQ (reference sequence). The V end lost 4 bases, the J end lost 7 bases, and 17 bases lay between the germline ends. The length of the CDR3 is 14 residues. CDR3 DNA: TGTGCCAGCAGCTCACAGGTCCCCCAGGGTGAGCAGTACTTC. Translation gives CASSSQVPQGEQYF.

The rearrangement links TRBV7-2 to TRBJ2-5, with TRBD1 as a possible D gene (5 bases). V shed 5 bases and J shed 5 bases, with 12 bases lying between them. Germline CDR1 reads SGHTA; CDR2 reads FQGNSA. This CDR3 is built from 13 residues. The CDR3 nucleotides read TGTGCCAGCAGCCCCTCACAGGATGAGACCCAGTACTTC. Amino acid sequence: CASSPSQDETQYF.

The V call is TRBV7-2, the J call TRBJ1-4; D gene unclear. V was trimmed by 1 base and J by 8 bases, leaving 5 bases between them. Germline assignment: CDR1 SGHTA and CDR2 FQGNSA. This CDR3 comprises 12 residues. DNA for the CDR3: TGTGCCAGCAGCTTAGGGAGAGAAAAACTGTTTTTT. Residues: CASSLGREKLFF. Looking up the rest from reference TRBV7-2 and TRBJ1-4 gives the full variable domain: GAGVSQSPSNKVTEKGKDVELRCDPISGHTALYWYRQSLGQGLEFLIYFQGNSAPDKSGLPSDRFSAERTGGSVSTLTIQRTQQEDSAVYLCASSLGREKLFFGSGTQLSVL.

This clone occurred a few times. CDR3 region: CASSQDRNGYTF. CDR3 sequence (DNA): TGCGCCAGCAGCCAAGACAGGAACGGCTACACCTTC. This chain joins TRBV4-1 and TRBJ1-2; D ambiguous. The V and J ends lost 0 bases and 8 bases respectively, with 7 bases between them. CDR3 length: 12 residues. Germline CDR1 is MGHRA and CDR2 is YSYEKL.

This clone came up a few times. The chain links TRBV7-2 to TRBJ1-2; a possible D gene is TRBD1 (6 bases). The ends were cut back, 1 base at V and 8 bases at J, with 11 bases in the middle. The CDR3 covers 13 residues. In germline, CDR1 is SGHTA, CDR2 FQGNSA. The CDR3 reads CASSLDPGQGYTF. The CDR3 region has the DNA TGTGCCAGCAGCTTAGATCCCGGACAGGGCTACACCTTC.

This clone was seen more than once but under ten times. V gene TRBV6-1 combines with J gene TRBJ1-5; D is unresolved. V lost 4 bases and J 4 bases, leaving 11 bases between the germline ends. The germline V gene has CDR1 MNHNS and CDR2 SASEGT. CDR3 length equals 14 residues. The CDR3 nucleotides are TGTGCCAGCAGTGGGCCAGACGGGAATCAGCCCCAGCATTTT. Translated, it gives CASSGPDGNQPQHF.

This clone was counted at least ten times. The V and J genes are TRBV30 and TRBJ2-1; D is possibly TRBD1 (6 bases). V gave up 3 bases and J gave up 4 bases, with 13 bases separating them. The CDR3 consists of 14 residues. Germline V gene data show CDR1 as GTSNPN and CDR2 as SVGIG (reference sequence). The CDR3 loop is CAWRRQDLYNEQFF. The DNA of the CDR3 is TGTGCCTGGAGGCGACAGGACCTTTACAATGAGCAGTTCTTC.

This clone was counted a few times. This chain links TRBV6-1 with TRBJ2-7; 7 positions agree with TRBD1. CDR3 size: 15 residues. Germline lookup yields CDR1 MNHNS and CDR2 SASEGT. J gave up 2 bases and V 4 bases, and 8 bases lay outside the gene matches. The CDR3 region has the DNA TGTGCCAGCAGTGTTCGGCAGGGGGTGACCTACGAGCAGTACGTC. Amino acid sequence: CASSVRQGVTYEQYV.

This clone occurred a few times. The V and J genes are TRBV15 and TRBJ2-3; 12 bases fit TRBD2. This CDR3 has 15 residues. The germline CDR1 and CDR2 sequences are LNHNV and YYDKDF (reference sequence). Trimming cost V 6 bases and J 6 bases; bases outside gene matches: 7. The CDR3, as DNA: TGTGCCACCAGGGAGTTGACTAGCGGGGGTGATACGCAGTATTTT. Translation gives CATRELTSGGDTQYF.

In its sample, this clone was seen a few times. This chain links TRBV7-9 with TRBJ2-5; 9 bases are a match to TRBD2. Losses at the gene ends were 5 bases for V and 5 bases for J; bases not matched to a gene: 6. Germline values: CDR1 SEHNR, CDR2 FQNEAQ (reference sequence). The length of the CDR3 is 14 residues. The CDR3, as DNA: TGTGCCAGCAGCCCGGGACTAGCCCTGGAGACCCAGTACTTC. Translating gives CASSPGLALETQYF.

This clone was recorded a few times. The chain has TRBV18 and TRBJ2-7; a possible D gene is TRBD2 (5 bases). The CDR3 has 12 amino acids. The germline CDR1 and CDR2 sequences are KGHSH and LQKENI. Trimming removed 3 bases from V and 5 bases from J, with 8 bases in between. The DNA for the CDR3 is TGTGCCAGCTCACCTGCCGGGGACGAGCAGTACTTC. Translation gives CASSPAGDEQYF.

The rearrangement links TRBV2 to TRBJ2-1; D perhaps matches TRBD2 (6 bases). CDR3 length equals 14 residues. V was trimmed by 7 bases and J by 4 bases, leaving 14 bases between them. The V gene's germline CDR1 is SNHLY and CDR2 FYNNEI. The CDR3 DNA follows: TGTGCCAGCACTTGGAGGGGCCTTTACAATGAGCAGTTCTTC. This gives the protein CASTWRGLYNEQFF. Drawing the rest from reference TRBV2 and TRBJ2-1, the complete variable domain is EPEVTQTPSHQVTQMGQEVILRCVPISNHLYFYWYRQILGQKVEFLVSFYNNEISEKSEIFDDQFSVERPDGSNFTLKIRSTKLEDSAMYFCASTWRGLYNEQFFGPGTRLTVL.

This chain joins TRBV9 and TRBJ2-2; D unresolved. Trimming stripped 4 bases from V and 3 bases from J, with 16 bases between. Germline V gene data show CDR1 as SGDLS and CDR2 as YYNGEE. The length of the CDR3 is 16 residues. This CDR3 reads CASSPHPEPDTGELFF. In DNA form, the CDR3 reads TGTGCCAGCAGCCCCCATCCGGAGCCGGACACCGGGGAGCTGTTTTTT.

The table lists this clone with a few counts. The chain links TRBV10-3 to TRBJ1-4; TRBD1 might be the D (5 bases). V lost 10 bases, J lost 3 bases, and 21 bases lay in between. The CDR3 is 16 amino acids. Germline lookup yields CDR1 ENHRY and CDR2 SYGVKD. CDR3 amino acids: CATAGRPGGANEKLFF. The CDR3 nucleotides are TGTGCCACGGCGGGACGCCCGGGGGGTGCTAATGAAAAACTGTTTTTT.

V and J are TRBV7-2 and TRBJ1-2, with 8 bases that match TRBD1. From germline, CDR1 is SGHTA and CDR2 FQGNSA. V was clipped by 5 bases and J by 5 bases; unmatched bases: 4. CDR3 size: 13 residues. CDR3 in amino acids: CASSGRQGYGYTF. The CDR3, as DNA: TGTGCCAGCAGCGGTCGACAGGGGTATGGCTACACCTTC.

This clone has only a few counts. The gene calls are TRBV19 and TRBJ1-2; D gene ambiguous. This CDR3 spans 13 amino acids. CDR1 and CDR2 (germline): LNHDA, SQIVND (reference sequence). With 0 bases removed from V and 4 bases from J, the gap between germline ends came to 6 bases. CDR3 amino acids: CASSIDLFYGYTF. The CDR3 DNA is TGTGCCAGTAGTATAGACCTGTTCTATGGCTACACCTTC.

This clone was recorded a few times. The chain recombines TRBV15 with TRBJ2-7; TRBD1 might be the D (5 bases). The CDR3 is 16 amino acids. Trimming stripped 2 bases from V and 2 bases from J, with 16 bases between. Germline V gene data show CDR1 as LNHNV and CDR2 as YYDKDF (reference sequence). The CDR3 here is CATSRTWGKGTYEQYF. CDR3 DNA: TGTGCCACCAGCAGAACCTGGGGCAAGGGTACCTACGAGCAGTACTTC.

The chain combines TRBV5-5 with TRBJ2-3; D is undetermined. Germline CDR1 and CDR2: SGHKS and YYEKEE (reference sequence). V gave up 0 bases and J gave up 4 bases, with 6 bases separating them. This CDR3 contains 13 residues. The CDR3 DNA reads TGTGCCAGCAGCTTGGTCGTAGCAGATACGCAGTATTTT. Translated, it gives CASSLVVADTQYF.